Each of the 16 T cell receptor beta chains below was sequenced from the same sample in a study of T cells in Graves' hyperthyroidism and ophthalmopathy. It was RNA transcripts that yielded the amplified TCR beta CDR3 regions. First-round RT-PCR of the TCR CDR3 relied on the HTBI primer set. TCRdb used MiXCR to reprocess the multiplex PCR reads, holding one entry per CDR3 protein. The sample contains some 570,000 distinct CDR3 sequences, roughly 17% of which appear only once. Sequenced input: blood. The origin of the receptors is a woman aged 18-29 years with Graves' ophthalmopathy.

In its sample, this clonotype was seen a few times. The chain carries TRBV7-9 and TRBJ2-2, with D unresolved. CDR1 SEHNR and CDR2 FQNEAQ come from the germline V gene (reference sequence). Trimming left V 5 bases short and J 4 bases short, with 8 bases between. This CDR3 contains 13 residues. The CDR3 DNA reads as TGTGCCAGCAGCCCGACACTCACCGGGGAGCTGTTTTTT. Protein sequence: CASSPTLTGELFF.

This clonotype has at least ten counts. This chain's CDR3 is CASTTTGGSYNEQFF. The CDR3 DNA reads TGTGCCAGCACTACAACAGGGGGCTCCTACAATGAGCAGTTCTTC. The chain links TRBV2 to TRBJ2-1; 8 bases are a match to TRBD1. CDR3 size: 15 residues. The V and J ends lost 7 bases and 0 bases, in that order; junction bases with no gene match: 5. Germline CDR1 and CDR2: SNHLY and FYNNEI.

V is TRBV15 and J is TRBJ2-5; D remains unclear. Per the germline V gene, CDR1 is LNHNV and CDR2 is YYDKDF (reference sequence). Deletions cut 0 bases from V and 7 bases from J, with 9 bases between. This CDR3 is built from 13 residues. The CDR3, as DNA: TGTGCCACCAGCAGAGAGGGTTGGGGGACCCAGTACTTC. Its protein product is CATSREGWGTQYF.

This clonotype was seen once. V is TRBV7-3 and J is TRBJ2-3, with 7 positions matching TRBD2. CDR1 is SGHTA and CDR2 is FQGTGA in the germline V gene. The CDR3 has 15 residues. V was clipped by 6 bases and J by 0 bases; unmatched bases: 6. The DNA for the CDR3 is TGTGCCAGCAGTTGGGAGGGCCCTAGCACAGATACGCAGTATTTT. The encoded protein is CASSWEGPSTDTQYF.

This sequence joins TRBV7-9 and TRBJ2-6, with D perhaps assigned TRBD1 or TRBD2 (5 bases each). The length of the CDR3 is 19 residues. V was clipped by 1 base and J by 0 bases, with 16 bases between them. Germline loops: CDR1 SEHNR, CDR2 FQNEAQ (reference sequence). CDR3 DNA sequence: TGTGCCAGCAGCTTAGTGTGGTACGGGGACCCCTCTGGGGCCAACGTCCTGACTTTC. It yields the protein CASSLVWYGDPSGANVLTF.

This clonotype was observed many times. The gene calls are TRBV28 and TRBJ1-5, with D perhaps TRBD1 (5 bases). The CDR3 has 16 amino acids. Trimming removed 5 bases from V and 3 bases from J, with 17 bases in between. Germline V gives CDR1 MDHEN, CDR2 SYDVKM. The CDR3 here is CASSLRRGLSNQPQHF. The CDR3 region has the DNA TGTGCCAGCAGTCTGCGCCGGGGCCTCTCCAATCAGCCCCAGCATTTT.

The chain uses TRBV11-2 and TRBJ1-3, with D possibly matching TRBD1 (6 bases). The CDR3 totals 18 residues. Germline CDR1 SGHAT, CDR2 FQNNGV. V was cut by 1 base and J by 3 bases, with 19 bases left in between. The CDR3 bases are TGTGCCAGCAGCTTAGTCTCCCAAGGTAGCAGGGGTGGAAACACCATATATTTT. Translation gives CASSLVSQGSRGGNTIYF. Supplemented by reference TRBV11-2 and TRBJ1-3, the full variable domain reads EAGVAQSPRYKIIEKRQSVAFWCNPISGHATLYWYQQILGQGPKLLIQFQNNGVVDDSQLPKDRFSAERLKGVDSTLKIQPAKLEDSAVYLCASSLVSQGSRGGNTIYFGEGSWLTVV.

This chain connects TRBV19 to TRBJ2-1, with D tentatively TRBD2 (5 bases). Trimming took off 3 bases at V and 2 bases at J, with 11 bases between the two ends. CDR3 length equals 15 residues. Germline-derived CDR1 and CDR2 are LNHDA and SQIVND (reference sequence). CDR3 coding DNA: TGTGCCAGTAGTATTGGTGACGGGGCCTACAATGAGCAGTTCTTC. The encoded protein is CASSIGDGAYNEQFF.

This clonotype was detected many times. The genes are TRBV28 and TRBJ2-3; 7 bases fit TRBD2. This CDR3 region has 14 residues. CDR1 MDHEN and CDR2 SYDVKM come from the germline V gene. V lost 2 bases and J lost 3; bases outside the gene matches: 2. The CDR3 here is CASSLLAATDTQYF. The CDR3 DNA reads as TGTGCCAGCAGTTTACTAGCGGCTACAGATACGCAGTATTTT.

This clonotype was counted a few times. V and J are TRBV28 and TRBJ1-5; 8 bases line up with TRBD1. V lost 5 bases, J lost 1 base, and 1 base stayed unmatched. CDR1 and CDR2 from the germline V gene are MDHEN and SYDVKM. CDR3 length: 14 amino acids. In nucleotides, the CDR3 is TGTGCCAGCAGTAACAGGGGGAGCAATCAGCCCCAGCATTTT. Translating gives CASSNRGSNQPQHF.

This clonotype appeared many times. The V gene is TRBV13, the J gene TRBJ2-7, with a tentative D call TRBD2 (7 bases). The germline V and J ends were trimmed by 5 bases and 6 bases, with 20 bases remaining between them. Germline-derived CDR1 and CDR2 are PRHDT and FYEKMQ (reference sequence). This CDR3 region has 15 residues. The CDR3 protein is CASSPGGGSLFEQYF. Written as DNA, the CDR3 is TGTGCCAGCAGCCCCGGGGGCGGGAGTTTATTCGAGCAGTACTTC.

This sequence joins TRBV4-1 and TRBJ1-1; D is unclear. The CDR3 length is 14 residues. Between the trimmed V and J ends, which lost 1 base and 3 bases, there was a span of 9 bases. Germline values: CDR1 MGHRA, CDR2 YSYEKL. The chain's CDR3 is CASSQVGYHTEAFF. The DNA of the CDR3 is TGCGCCAGCAGCCAAGTCGGTTACCACACTGAAGCTTTCTTT.

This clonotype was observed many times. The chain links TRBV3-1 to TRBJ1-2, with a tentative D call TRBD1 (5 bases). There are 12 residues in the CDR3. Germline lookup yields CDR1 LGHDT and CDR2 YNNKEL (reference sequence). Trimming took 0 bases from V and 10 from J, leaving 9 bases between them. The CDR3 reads CASSQEQGDYTF. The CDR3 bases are TGTGCCAGCAGCCAAGAGCAGGGTGACTACACCTTC. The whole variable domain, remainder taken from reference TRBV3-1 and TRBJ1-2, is DTAVSQTPKYLVTQMGNDKSIKCEQNLGHDTMYWYKQDSKKFLKIMFSYNNKELIINETVPNRFSPKSPDKAHLNLHINSLELGDSAVYFCASSQEQGDYTFGSGTRLTVV.

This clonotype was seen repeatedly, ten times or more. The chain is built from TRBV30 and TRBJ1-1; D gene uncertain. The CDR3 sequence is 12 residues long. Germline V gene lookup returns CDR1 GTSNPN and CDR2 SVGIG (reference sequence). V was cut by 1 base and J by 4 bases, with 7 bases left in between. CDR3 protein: CAWSADSTEAFF. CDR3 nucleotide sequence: TGTGCCTGGAGTGCGGACTCCACTGAAGCTTTCTTT.

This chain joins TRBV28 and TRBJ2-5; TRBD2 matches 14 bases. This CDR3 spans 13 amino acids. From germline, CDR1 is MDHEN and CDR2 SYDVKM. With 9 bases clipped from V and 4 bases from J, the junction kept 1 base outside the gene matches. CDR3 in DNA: TGTGCCAGGGGACTAGCGGGAGTAGAGACCCAGTACTTC. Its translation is CARGLAGVETQYF.

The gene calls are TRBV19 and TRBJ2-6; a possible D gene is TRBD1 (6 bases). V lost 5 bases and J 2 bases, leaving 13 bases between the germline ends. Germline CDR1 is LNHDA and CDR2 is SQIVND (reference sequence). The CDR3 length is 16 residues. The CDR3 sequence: CASSPQGYTGANVLTF. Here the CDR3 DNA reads TGTGCCAGTAGTCCACAGGGTTATACTGGGGCCAACGTCCTGACTTTC.